This entry concerns a single T cell receptor (beta chain). Its matching antigen is unknown. These data originate in a study of cytomegalovirus exposure and HLA in healthy donors. This CDR3 comprises 17 residues. CDR1 and CDR2 from the germline V gene are SGHTA and FQGNSA. J lost 1 base, V lost 6 bases, and 12 bases had no gene match. Each of the donors was a healthy bone marrow donor. Overall study results and limits: A later analysis linked a missense variant in DCLRE1C to the trimming of TCR beta V and J genes. One later analysis reportedly identified an Asian-associated ancestry cluster that showed fewer N-insertions than the roughly 600-donor mean.

PCR amplification relied on 60 Vbeta primers (plus 13 Jbeta primers). The protocol was immunoSEQ multiplex PCR, while the TCRdb copy is restricted to in-frame clones and leaves out a portion. This repertoire shows under 150,000 clones, 70% to 90% found once; its top ten account for roughly 4%. What was sequenced was PBMCs. This chain connects TRBV7-2 to TRBJ1-5; 7 bases match TRBD1. The clonotype originates from a woman aged 40 to 50 in good health and CMV-seropositive. CDR3 sequence: CASSSGTAGVSNQPQHF. DNA of the CDR3: TGTGCCAGCAGTTCCGGGACAGCCGGGGTGAGCAATCAGCCCCAGCATTTT.